Listed below are T cell receptor beta chains from one sample, sequenced in a study of vaccination and CD4 T cells after COVID-19. The antigens these receptors bind are not known. One entry per CDR3 protein, called by TCRdb with MiXCR from the PCR reads. Of more than 9,000 distinct CDR3 sequences in the sample, 20% to 25% are singletons; the top ten hold 13%. Sequencing used CD4+ T cells from blood, cultured in vitro, obtained before SARS-CoV-2 vaccination. The receptors stem from a human donor who received a COVID-19 vaccine. The CDR3 runs from the conserved cysteine through the conserved F or W. Each record gives: J gene, D gene, clone size, V gene, CDR3 DNA, CDR3 protein. A D gene is named only where the DNA matches it firmly. Clone sizes are given selectively: once, few, many, or a class where the clone is expanded.

J gene: TRBJ1-2; D gene: .; clone size: .; V gene: TRBV6-5; CDR3 DNA: TGTGCCAGCAGTTACTCAGGGGCTCTAACCTATGGCTACACCTTC; CDR3 protein: CASSYSGALTYGYTF
J gene: TRBJ2-7; D gene: .; clone size: .; V gene: TRBV2; CDR3 DNA: TGTGCCAGCAGTGAGGTCCAGGCCGAGGGGTACGAGCAGTACTTC; CDR3 protein: CASSEVQAEGYEQYF
J gene: TRBJ2-3; D gene: TRBD2; clone size: .; V gene: TRBV10-1; CDR3 DNA: TGCGCCAGCAGTGAGTCTAGCTTAGCGGGCCTTAGCACAGATACGCAGTATTTT; CDR3 protein: CASSESSLAGLSTDTQYF
J gene: TRBJ2-7; D gene: .; clone size: .; V gene: TRBV28; CDR3 DNA: TGTGCCAGCACCGCGTTTCTGTCGACAGGTCGTTTGGAGCAGTACTTC; CDR3 protein: CASTAFLSTGRLEQYF
J gene: TRBJ2-5; D gene: .; clone size: few; V gene: TRBV20-1; CDR3 DNA: TGCAGTGCTAGGGGAGCGGTAACGGGGTCCGGGGAGACCCAGTACTTC; CDR3 protein: CSARGAVTGSGETQYF
J gene: TRBJ2-2; D gene: TRBD1; clone size: .; V gene: TRBV6-1; CDR3 DNA: TGTGCCAGCAGTGCGGACAGGGGGTTTGTGCCCGGGGAGCTGTTTTTT; CDR3 protein: CASSADRGFVPGELFF
J gene: TRBJ2-5; D gene: TRBD2; clone size: few; V gene: TRBV6-1; CDR3 DNA: TGTGCCAGCATGACGGGGGGGCGGGAGACCCAGTACTTC; CDR3 protein: CASMTGGRETQYF
J gene: TRBJ2-7; D gene: .; clone size: few; V gene: TRBV12-5; CDR3 DNA: TGTGCTAGTGGTTTGGTCTTGGCGGATTACTCCTACGAGCAGTACTTC; CDR3 protein: CASGLVLADYSYEQYF
J gene: TRBJ1-5; D gene: .; clone size: .; V gene: TRBV3-1; CDR3 DNA: TGTGCCAGCAGCCTGAACCACAATCAGCCCCAGCATTTT; CDR3 protein: CASSLNHNQPQHF
J gene: TRBJ1-2; D gene: TRBD1; clone size: .; V gene: TRBV6-1; CDR3 DNA: TGTGCCAGCAGATCCCCGGGGACAGGGTATGGCTACACCTTC; CDR3 protein: CASRSPGTGYGYTF
J gene: TRBJ1-2; D gene: .; clone size: few; V gene: TRBV10-3; CDR3 DNA: TGTGCCATCAGCGACCCAGGGAGTAGGGCTGGCTACACCTTC; CDR3 protein: CAISDPGSRAGYTF
J gene: TRBJ2-5; D gene: TRBD2; clone size: .; V gene: TRBV10-3; CDR3 DNA: TGTGCCATCAGTGACGGCGGGGGGGCGTGGGTTGAGACCCAGTACTTC; CDR3 protein: CAISDGGGAWVETQYF
J gene: TRBJ2-3; D gene: .; clone size: .; V gene: TRBV29-1; CDR3 DNA: TGCAGCGTTGCAACGGGCGGCACAGATACGCAGTATTTT; CDR3 protein: CSVATGGTDTQYF
J gene: TRBJ1-5; D gene: .; clone size: few; V gene: TRBV19; CDR3 DNA: TGTGCCAGTAGCAGAAATAGCAATCAGCCCCAGCATTTT; CDR3 protein: CASSRNSNQPQHF
J gene: TRBJ2-5; D gene: .; clone size: few; V gene: TRBV18; CDR3 DNA: TGTGCCAGCTCACCACCCCCGGGGATCGAGACCCAGTACTTC; CDR3 protein: CASSPPPGIETQYF
J gene: TRBJ2-3; D gene: TRBD2; clone size: few; V gene: TRBV10-3; CDR3 DNA: TGTGCCATCAACGCAGTAGCGGGGATCACAGATACGCAGTATTTT; CDR3 protein: CAINAVAGITDTQYF
J gene: TRBJ1-2; D gene: .; clone size: .; V gene: TRBV5-6; CDR3 DNA: TGTGCCAGCAGGGAGGGCGGAGGCTACACCTTC; CDR3 protein: CASREGGGYTF
J gene: TRBJ1-1; D gene: .; clone size: .; V gene: TRBV7-2; CDR3 DNA: TGTGCCAGCAGCATCCGTGGGGGGGCTGACACTGAAGCTTTCTTT; CDR3 protein: CASSIRGGADTEAFF
J gene: TRBJ1-2; D gene: .; clone size: medium-sized; V gene: TRBV7-2; CDR3 DNA: TGTGCCAGCACTCTCTGGGGATATGGCTACACCTTC; CDR3 protein: CASTLWGYGYTF
J gene: TRBJ2-7; D gene: TRBD2; clone size: .; V gene: TRBV2; CDR3 DNA: TGTGCCAGCATTAGCGGGGGAATCCCCTACGAGCAGTACTTC; CDR3 protein: CASISGGIPYEQYF
J gene: TRBJ1-1; D gene: .; clone size: .; V gene: TRBV20-1; CDR3 DNA: TGCAGTGCTAGAGACGGGTTGATGAACACTGAAGCTTTCTTT; CDR3 protein: CSARDGLMNTEAFF
J gene: TRBJ2-2; D gene: TRBD1; clone size: .; V gene: TRBV11-2; CDR3 DNA: TGTGCCAGCAGCCGCGACAGGGGGGACACCGGGGAGCTGTTTTTT; CDR3 protein: CASSRDRGDTGELFF
J gene: TRBJ2-3; D gene: .; clone size: .; V gene: TRBV7-9; CDR3 DNA: TGTGCCAGCAGCTCCGAAGTGGAGTCTGGAGATACGCAGTATTTT; CDR3 protein: CASSSEVESGDTQYF
J gene: TRBJ1-6; D gene: .; clone size: .; V gene: TRBV7-2; CDR3 DNA: TGTGCCAGCAGCTTAGTTTCCAGGTTTTATAATTCACCCCTCCACTTT; CDR3 protein: CASSLVSRFYNSPLHF
J gene: TRBJ1-3; D gene: TRBD1; clone size: .; V gene: TRBV19; CDR3 DNA: TGTGCCAGTACCAACAGGGGGACAGGAGGAAACACCATATATTTT; CDR3 protein: CASTNRGTGGNTIYF
J gene: TRBJ2-7; D gene: .; clone size: .; V gene: TRBV4-1; CDR3 DNA: TGCGCCAGCAGCCTGGGGGTCTCCTACGAGCAGTACTTC; CDR3 protein: CASSLGVSYEQYF
J gene: TRBJ1-5; D gene: .; clone size: few; V gene: TRBV2; CDR3 DNA: TGTGCCAGCAGGGAGGACTTTAGCAATCAGCCCCAGCATTTT; CDR3 protein: CASREDFSNQPQHF
J gene: TRBJ1-1; D gene: .; clone size: .; V gene: TRBV19; CDR3 DNA: TGTGCCAGTACCAATAAGGGTGGAACTGAAGCTTTCTTT; CDR3 protein: CASTNKGGTEAFF
J gene: TRBJ2-3; D gene: TRBD2; clone size: .; V gene: TRBV18; CDR3 DNA: TGTGCCAGCTCAGCTCCCTGGCGGGGGGATGGAGATACGCAGTATTTT; CDR3 protein: CASSAPWRGDGDTQYF
J gene: TRBJ1-1; D gene: TRBD1; clone size: .; V gene: TRBV11-2; CDR3 DNA: TGTGCCAGCCAGAGGACAGGGAGGGACACTGAAGCTTTCTTT; CDR3 protein: CASQRTGRDTEAFF
J gene: TRBJ2-2; D gene: TRBD1; clone size: .; V gene: TRBV19; CDR3 DNA: TGTGCCAGTAGCCCAGAGACAGGGGGCGGTGTTGGCGGGGAGCTGTTTTTT; CDR3 protein: CASSPETGGGVGGELFF
J gene: TRBJ1-5; D gene: .; clone size: .; V gene: TRBV20-1; CDR3 DNA: TGCAGTGTTCGGGTTAGCAATCAGCCCCAGCATTTT; CDR3 protein: CSVRVSNQPQHF
J gene: TRBJ1-4; D gene: .; clone size: few; V gene: TRBV12-3/TRBV12-4; CDR3 DNA: TGTGCCAGCAACGGGGCAACTAATGAAAAACTGTTTTTT; CDR3 protein: CASNGATNEKLFF
J gene: TRBJ2-2; D gene: TRBD1; clone size: .; V gene: TRBV7-6; CDR3 DNA: TGTGCCAGCAGCTTACGGGGACAGGGCACCGCGAACACCGGGGAGCTGTTTTTT; CDR3 protein: CASSLRGQGTANTGELFF
J gene: TRBJ1-5; D gene: .; clone size: few; V gene: TRBV20-1; CDR3 DNA: TGCAGTGCTACCCAGGCAGGGTCACGCGATCAGCCCCAGCATTTT; CDR3 protein: CSATQAGSRDQPQHF
J gene: TRBJ1-3; D gene: .; clone size: .; V gene: TRBV5-5; CDR3 DNA: TGTGCCAGCAGCTTGTTCCCTTCGAGGAACGGGGACACCATATATTTT; CDR3 protein: CASSLFPSRNGDTIYF